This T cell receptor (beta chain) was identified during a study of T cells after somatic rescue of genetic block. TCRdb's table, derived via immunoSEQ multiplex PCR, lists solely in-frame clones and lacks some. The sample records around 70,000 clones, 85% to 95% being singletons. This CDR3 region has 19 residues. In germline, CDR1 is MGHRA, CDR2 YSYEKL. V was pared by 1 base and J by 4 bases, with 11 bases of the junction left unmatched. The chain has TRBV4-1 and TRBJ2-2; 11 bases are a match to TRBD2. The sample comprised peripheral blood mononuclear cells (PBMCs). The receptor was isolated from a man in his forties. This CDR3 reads CASSQVGLAGGPSTGELFF. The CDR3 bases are TGCGCCAGCAGCCAAGTGGGTCTAGCGGGAGGCCCGAGCACCGGGGAGCTGTTTTTT.